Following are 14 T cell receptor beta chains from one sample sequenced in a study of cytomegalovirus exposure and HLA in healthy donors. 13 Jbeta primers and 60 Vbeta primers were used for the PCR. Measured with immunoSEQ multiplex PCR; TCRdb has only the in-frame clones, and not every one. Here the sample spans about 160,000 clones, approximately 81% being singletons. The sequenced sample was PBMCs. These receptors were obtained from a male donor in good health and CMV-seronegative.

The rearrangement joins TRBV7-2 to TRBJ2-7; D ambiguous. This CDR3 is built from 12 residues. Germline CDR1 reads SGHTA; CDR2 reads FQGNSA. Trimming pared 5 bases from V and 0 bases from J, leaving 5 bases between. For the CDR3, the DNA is TGTGCCAGCAGCCTCTACTCCTACGAGCAGTACTTC. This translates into CASSLYSYEQYF.

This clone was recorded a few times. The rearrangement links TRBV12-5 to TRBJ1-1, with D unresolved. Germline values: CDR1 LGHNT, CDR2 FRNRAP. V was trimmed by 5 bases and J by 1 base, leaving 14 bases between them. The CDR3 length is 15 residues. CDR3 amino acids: CASGPGGSGNTEAFF. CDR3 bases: TGTGCTAGTGGTCCGGGAGGGAGTGGGAACACTGAAGCTTTCTTT.

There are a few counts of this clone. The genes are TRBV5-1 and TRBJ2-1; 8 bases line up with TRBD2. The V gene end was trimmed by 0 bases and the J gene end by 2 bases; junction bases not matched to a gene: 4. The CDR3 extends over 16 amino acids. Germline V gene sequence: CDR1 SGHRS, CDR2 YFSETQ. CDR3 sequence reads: CASSLVGRAPYNEQFF. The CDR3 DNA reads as TGCGCCAGCAGCTTGGTCGGGAGGGCCCCCTACAATGAGCAGTTCTTC.

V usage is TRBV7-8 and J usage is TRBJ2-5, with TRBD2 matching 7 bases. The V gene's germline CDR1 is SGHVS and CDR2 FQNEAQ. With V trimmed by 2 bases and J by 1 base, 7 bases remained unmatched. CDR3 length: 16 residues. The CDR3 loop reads CASSLPPAGPQETQYF. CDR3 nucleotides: TGTGCCAGCAGCTTACCCCCAGCGGGGCCCCAAGAGACCCAGTACTTC.

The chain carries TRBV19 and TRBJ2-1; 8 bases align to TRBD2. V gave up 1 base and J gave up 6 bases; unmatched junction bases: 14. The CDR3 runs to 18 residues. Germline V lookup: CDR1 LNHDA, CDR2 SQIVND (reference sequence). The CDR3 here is CASSIVGPRTSSLNEQFF. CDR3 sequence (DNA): TGTGCCAGTAGTATAGTAGGACCTCGGACTAGCTCCCTCAATGAGCAGTTCTTC. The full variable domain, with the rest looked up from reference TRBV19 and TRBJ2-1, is DGGITQSPKYLFRKEGQNVTLSCEQNLNHDAMYWYRQDPGQGLRLIYYSQIVNDFQKGDIAEGYSVSREKKESFPLTVTSAQKNPTAFYLCASSIVGPRTSSLNEQFFGPGTRLTVL.

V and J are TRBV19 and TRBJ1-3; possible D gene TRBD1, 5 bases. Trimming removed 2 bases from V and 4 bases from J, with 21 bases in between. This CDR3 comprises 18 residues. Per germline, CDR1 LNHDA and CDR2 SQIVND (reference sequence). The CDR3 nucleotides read TGTGCCAGTAGTATAAGAGGTCACGGCTCCTCAGGGGGAAACACCATATATTTT. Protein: CASSIRGHGSSGGNTIYF. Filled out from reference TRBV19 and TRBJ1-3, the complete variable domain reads DGGITQSPKYLFRKEGQNVTLSCEQNLNHDAMYWYRQDPGQGLRLIYYSQIVNDFQKGDIAEGYSVSREKKESFPLTVTSAQKNPTAFYLCASSIRGHGSSGGNTIYFGEGSWLTVV.

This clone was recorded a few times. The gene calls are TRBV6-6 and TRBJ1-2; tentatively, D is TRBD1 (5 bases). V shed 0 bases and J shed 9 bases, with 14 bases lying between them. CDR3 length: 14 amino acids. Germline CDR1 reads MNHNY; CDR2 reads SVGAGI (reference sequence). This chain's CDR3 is CASSYSGQGRSYTF. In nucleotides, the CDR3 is TGTGCCAGCAGTTACTCGGGGCAGGGTAGGAGCTACACCTTC.

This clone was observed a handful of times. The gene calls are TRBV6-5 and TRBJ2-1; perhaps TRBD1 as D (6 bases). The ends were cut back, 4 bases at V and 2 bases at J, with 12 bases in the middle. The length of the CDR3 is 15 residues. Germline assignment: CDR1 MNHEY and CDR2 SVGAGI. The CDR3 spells CASSSADSAYNEQFF. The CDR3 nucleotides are TGTGCCAGCAGTTCCGCGGACAGTGCCTACAATGAGCAGTTCTTC.

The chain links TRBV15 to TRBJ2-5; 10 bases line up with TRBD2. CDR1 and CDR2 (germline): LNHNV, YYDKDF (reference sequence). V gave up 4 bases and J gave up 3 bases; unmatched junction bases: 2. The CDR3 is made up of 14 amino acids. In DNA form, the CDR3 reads TGTGCCACCAGCAAAGGACTAGCGGAAGAGACCCAGTACTTC. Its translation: CATSKGLAEETQYF.

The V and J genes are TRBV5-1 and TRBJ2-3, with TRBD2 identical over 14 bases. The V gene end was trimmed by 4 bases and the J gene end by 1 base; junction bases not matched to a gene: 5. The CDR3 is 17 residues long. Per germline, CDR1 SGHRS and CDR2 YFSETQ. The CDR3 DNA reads TGCGCCAGCAGCCTGGGACTAGCGGGGGCCCGCACAGATACGCAGTATTTT. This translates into CASSLGLAGARTDTQYF.

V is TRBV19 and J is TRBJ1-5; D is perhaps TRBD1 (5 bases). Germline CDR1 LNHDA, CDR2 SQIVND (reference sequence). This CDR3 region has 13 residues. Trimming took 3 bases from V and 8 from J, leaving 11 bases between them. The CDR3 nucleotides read TGTGCCAGTAGTATTCAGCGGGGCGAGCCCCAGCATTTT. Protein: CASSIQRGEPQHF.

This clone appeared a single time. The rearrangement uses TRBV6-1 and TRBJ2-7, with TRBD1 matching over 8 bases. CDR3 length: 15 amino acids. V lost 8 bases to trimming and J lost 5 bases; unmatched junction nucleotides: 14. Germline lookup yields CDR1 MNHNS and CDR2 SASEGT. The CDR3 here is CASSVPGGLWNEQYF. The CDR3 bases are TGTGCCAGCTCAGTTCCAGGGGGCCTTTGGAACGAGCAGTACTTC.

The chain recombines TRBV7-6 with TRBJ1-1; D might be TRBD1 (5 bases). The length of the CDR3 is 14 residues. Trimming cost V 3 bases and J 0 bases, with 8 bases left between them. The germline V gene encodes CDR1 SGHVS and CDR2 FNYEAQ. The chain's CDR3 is CASSLTDMNTEAFF. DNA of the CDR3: TGTGCCAGCAGCTTGACAGACATGAACACTGAAGCTTTCTTT.

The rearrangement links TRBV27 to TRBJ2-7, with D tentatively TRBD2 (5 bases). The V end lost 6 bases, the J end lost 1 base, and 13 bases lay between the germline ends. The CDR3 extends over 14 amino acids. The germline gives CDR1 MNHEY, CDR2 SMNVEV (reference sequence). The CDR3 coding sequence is TGTGCCAGCAGCCCTCTACTAGTTTCCTACGAGCAGTACTTC. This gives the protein CASSPLLVSYEQYF.